These 26 T cell receptor beta chains share one sample of origin, sequenced in a study of blood T cell repertoires in COVID-19. Sequencing was performed with immunoSEQ multiplex PCR; in TCRdb, only in-frame clones are kept and a portion is missing. The table has under 110,000 clones, roughly four fifths seen once. The sample comprised peripheral blood. These receptors came from a man of 80 years or more with COVID-19, enrolled during active disease.

The rearrangement uses TRBV5-6 and TRBJ2-7; no clear D gene. Trimming shortened V by 2 bases and J by 0 bases, and 3 bases separated the two germline ends. The CDR3 covers 12 residues. The germline CDR1 and CDR2 sequences are SGHDT and YYEEEE. CDR3 loop: CASSFGSYEQYF. CDR3 sequence (DNA): TGTGCCAGCAGCTTCGGCTCCTACGAGCAGTACTTC. The whole variable domain, filled in from reference TRBV5-6 and TRBJ2-7, reads DAGVTQSPTHLIKTRGQQVTLRCSPKSGHDTVSWYQQALGQGPQFIFQYYEEEERQRGNFPDRFSGHQFPNYSSELNVNALLLGDSALYLCASSFGSYEQYFGPGTRLTVT.

The chain recombines TRBV4-3 with TRBJ2-7; 11 bases align to TRBD1. This CDR3 is built from 14 residues. The ends lost 5 bases at V and 6 bases at J; junction bases unmatched: 6. In germline, CDR1 is LGHNA, CDR2 YSLEER. The CDR3 loop reads CASSAGQGAGEQYF. The CDR3 DNA sequence: TGCGCCAGCAGCGCCGGACAGGGGGCGGGCGAGCAGTACTTC.

The V and J genes are TRBV20-1 and TRBJ1-1, with a possible D match to TRBD1 (5 bases). This CDR3 has 11 residues. V was shortened by 6 bases and J by 1 base, with 6 bases between the two germline ends. The germline V gene has CDR1 DFQATT and CDR2 SNEGSKA (reference sequence). In nucleotides, the CDR3 is TGCAGTGCCGACAGGAACACTGAAGCTTTCTTT. It translates to CSADRNTEAFF.

This chain joins TRBV11-2 and TRBJ2-7; 10 positions match TRBD2. The germline V gene has CDR1 SGHAT and CDR2 FQNNGV. V lost 5 bases and J lost 2; bases outside the gene matches: 6. CDR3 size: 15 residues. The CDR3 nucleotides are TGTGCCAGCAGCGTAACCGGGACTAGCGCCTACGAGCAGTACTTC. This sequence encodes CASSVTGTSAYEQYF.

The chain is built from TRBV2 and TRBJ2-1, with D perhaps TRBD1 (6 bases). The length of the CDR3 is 16 residues. Trimming shortened V by 6 bases and J by 6 bases, and 21 bases separated the two germline ends. CDR1 and CDR2 from the germline V gene are SNHLY and FYNNEI. CDR3 sequence (DNA): TGTGCCAGCAGGGGGGCCGGATCGATTTTATTCAATGAGCAGTTCTTC. As protein: CASRGAGSILFNEQFF.

This chain links TRBV28 with TRBJ2-7; D gene unclear. Germline loops: CDR1 MDHEN, CDR2 SYDVKM. V lost 5 bases, J lost 0 bases, and 11 bases lay in between. The CDR3 is 14 residues long. CDR3 region: CASSLPGSSYEQYF. CDR3 nucleotide sequence: TGTGCCAGCAGTCTCCCCGGGTCCTCCTACGAGCAGTACTTC.

V is TRBV28 and J is TRBJ1-1; D call uncertain. V lost 3 bases and J lost 7, with 18 bases in between. In germline, CDR1 is MDHEN, CDR2 SYDVKM. CDR3 length equals 15 residues. The CDR3 here is CASSFGPGRSIEAFF. Here the CDR3 DNA reads TGTGCCAGCAGTTTTGGCCCGGGGAGAAGCATTGAAGCTTTCTTT.

This clone was observed a few times. The chain links TRBV6-5 to TRBJ1-1; D possibly corresponds to TRBD1 (5 bases). The CDR3 loop spans 16 amino acids. Trimming shortened V by 4 bases and J by 0 bases, and 15 bases separated the two germline ends. CDR1 is MNHEY, CDR2 SVGAGI, per germline. The CDR3 DNA sequence: TGTGCCAGCAGTTCCGCAGCGCAGGGAATGAACACTGAAGCTTTCTTT. It codes for CASSSAAQGMNTEAFF.

This chain joins TRBV21-1 and TRBJ1-6. TRBV21-1 is assigned pseudogene status. This CDR3 region has 21 residues. Written as DNA, the CDR3 is TGTGCCAGCAGCAAAATGGGGGGACGGCGAGAGGAGGGCTCCTATAATTCACCCCTCCACTTT. Encoded protein: CASSKMGGRREEGSYNSPLHF.

The chain is built from TRBV28 and TRBJ2-5, with TRBD2 matching 14 bases. V gave up 6 bases and J gave up 7 bases; unmatched junction bases: 10. The CDR3 consists of 16 residues. Germline values: CDR1 MDHEN, CDR2 SYDVKM. The CDR3 sequence is CASSSGTSGRSGTQYF. The CDR3 bases are TGTGCCAGCAGCTCGGGGACTAGCGGGAGAAGTGGGACCCAGTACTTC.

This chain connects TRBV19 to TRBJ1-1; unclear D gene. Germline values: CDR1 LNHDA, CDR2 SQIVND (reference sequence). V was clipped by 2 bases and J by 4 bases, with 8 bases between them. The CDR3 is made up of 13 amino acids. Here the CDR3 reads CASSIQRATEAFF. CDR3 sequence (DNA): TGTGCCAGTAGTATACAGCGGGCCACTGAAGCTTTCTTT.

CDR3 region: CASSEASGLSSENEQFF. The CDR3 DNA follows: TGTGCCAGCAGTGAAGCGTCGGGACTTTCTAGTGAGAATGAGCAGTTCTTC. This chain connects TRBV2 to TRBJ2-1, with D maybe TRBD2 (6 bases). CDR3 length: 17 amino acids. Looked up from germline, CDR1 is SNHLY and CDR2 is FYNNEI. Trimming left V 0 bases short and J 7 bases short, with 19 bases between.

This clone was seen a few times. V and J are TRBV28 and TRBJ1-1; no definite D call. Per the germline V gene, CDR1 is MDHEN and CDR2 is SYDVKM. V lost 7 bases and J 1 base, leaving 10 bases between the germline ends. The CDR3 length is 13 residues. The CDR3 DNA reads TGTGCCAGCAAGCTTCAGGAGAACACTGAAGCTTTCTTT. This gives the protein CASKLQENTEAFF.

In DNA form, the CDR3 reads TGTGCCAGCAGGGAGGGGACTGGAAGGTACGAGCAGTACTTC. It encodes CASREGTGRYEQYF. The chain recombines TRBV2 with TRBJ2-7; TRBD2 might be the D (6 bases). Germline CDR1 SNHLY, CDR2 FYNNEI. CDR3 size: 14 residues. V lost 6 bases to trimming and J lost 4 bases, with 16 bases between them.

This clone has more than one count but fewer than ten. J is TRBJ2-7 and V is TRBV12-3 or TRBV12-4, with no clear D. The CDR3 spans 11 residues. Trimming cost V 4 bases and J 4 bases, with 5 bases left between them. Written as DNA, the CDR3 is TGTGCCAGCAGTTACTTTTACGAGCAGTACTTC. Translation: CASSYFYEQYF.

The chain combines TRBV18 with TRBJ2-7, with a tentative D call TRBD1 (5 bases). V shed 4 bases and J shed 6 bases, with 13 bases lying between them. Germline values: CDR1 KGHSH, CDR2 LQKENI. CDR3 size: 13 residues. This CDR3 is CASSQGREAEQYF. The CDR3 DNA follows: TGTGCCAGCTCACAGGGCAGGGAAGCCGAGCAGTACTTC.

This clone was seen a handful of times. The chain has TRBV19 and TRBJ2-1, with 14 bases identical to TRBD2. Germline assignment: CDR1 LNHDA and CDR2 SQIVND (reference sequence). Trimming at V came to 4 bases and at J to 1 base, leaving 3 bases not matched to a gene. The CDR3 sequence is 17 residues long. The CDR3 sequence: CASSKGLAGASYNEQFF. The DNA for the CDR3 is TGTGCCAGTAGTAAGGGACTAGCGGGAGCTTCCTACAATGAGCAGTTCTTC.

This clone turned up a few times. This chain links TRBV6-5 with TRBJ1-1; no clear D gene. The germline gives CDR1 MNHEY, CDR2 SVGAGI. V lost 7 bases, J lost 12 bases, and 15 bases lay in between. The CDR3 runs to 11 residues. Here the CDR3 reads CASTIGRRTFF. CDR3 bases: TGTGCCAGCACCATAGGTAGGAGGACTTTCTTT.

This chain links TRBV10-1 with TRBJ2-7, with D perhaps TRBD1 (6 bases). The CDR3 has 13 amino acids. Germline V lookup: CDR1 WNHNN, CDR2 SYGVQD (reference sequence). Trimming took off 8 bases at V and 2 bases at J, with 13 bases between the two ends. CDR3 sequence (DNA): TGCGCCAGCTCCGCGACAGGAGCCTACGAGCAGTACTTC. Protein product: CASSATGAYEQYF.

The chain uses TRBV24-1 and TRBJ1-2; D is uncertain. The V and J ends lost 3 bases and 2 bases respectively, with 9 bases between them. Germline-derived CDR1 and CDR2 are KGHDR and SFDVKD. This CDR3 has 14 residues. CDR3 DNA: TGTGCCACCAGTGATAGAGGAGCGAACTATGGCTACACCTTC. Its protein is CATSDRGANYGYTF.

This clone occurred a few times. The chain recombines TRBV6-5 with TRBJ2-7, with 9 nucleotides matching TRBD2. Germline-derived CDR1 and CDR2 are MNHEY and SVGAGI. CDR3 length: 14 residues. With V trimmed by 5 bases and J by 5 bases, 7 bases remained unmatched. CDR3 sequence reads: CASSPIAGADEQYF. CDR3 nucleotide sequence: TGTGCCAGCAGTCCAATAGCGGGAGCAGACGAGCAGTACTTC.

This chain joins TRBV24-1 and TRBJ2-3; TRBD2 matches 9 bases. The ends lost 0 bases at V and 6 bases at J; junction bases unmatched: 18. The germline V gene has CDR1 KGHDR and CDR2 SFDVKD. CDR3 size: 20 residues. The chain's CDR3 is CATSDLRGGGIAGVSDTQYF. The CDR3 DNA sequence: TGTGCCACCAGTGATTTGCGCGGGGGGGGAATAGCGGGAGTGTCGGATACGCAGTATTTT.

The genes are TRBV5-1 and TRBJ2-1, with D maybe TRBD2 (6 bases). The CDR3 is 15 residues long. V lost 6 bases to trimming and J lost 6 bases, with 19 bases between them. CDR1 is SGHRS, CDR2 YFSETQ, per germline. CDR3 nucleotides: TGCGCCAGCACCCCCACGAGCGGGCGATTCAATGAGCAGTTCTTC. Its translation is CASTPTSGRFNEQFF.

The rearrangement uses TRBV6-5 and TRBJ2-3, with 9 bases matching TRBD2. Germline V gene data show CDR1 as MNHEY and CDR2 as SVGAGI. The CDR3 is made up of 14 amino acids. The J segment lost 1 base and the V segment lost 8 bases, leaving 4 bases of the junction unmatched. CDR3 sequence: CASRLAGGTDTQYF. CDR3 sequence (DNA): TGTGCCAGCCGATTAGCGGGAGGCACAGATACGCAGTATTTT.

The chain joins TRBV5-1 to TRBJ1-6, with D uncertain. V was shortened by 4 bases and J by 8 bases, with 16 bases between the two germline ends. Germline CDR1 is SGHRS and CDR2 is YFSETQ. The CDR3 runs to 15 residues. CDR3 sequence reads: CASSAGGGTDSPLHF. The CDR3 region has the DNA TGCGCCAGCAGCGCTGGTGGAGGCACGGATTCACCCCTCCACTTT.

The gene calls are TRBV6-5 and TRBJ2-6; tentative D call: TRBD2 (5 bases). The CDR3 consists of 15 residues. CDR1 MNHEY and CDR2 SVGAGI come from the germline V gene. Trimming removed 6 bases at V and 0 bases at J, with 9 bases between. The CDR3: CASSRRGSGANVLTF. Written as DNA, the CDR3 is TGTGCCAGCAGCAGACGGGGCTCTGGGGCCAACGTCCTGACTTTC.